The sequence of this TCR beta chain was determined in a study of blood T cell repertoires in COVID-19. Study at large: Spain, Italy and the United States supplied samples that represented acute and convalescent COVID-19. T cells, B-cell-depleted T cells, or PBMCs provided the cDNA or gDNA that served as material.

Repertoires were generated with immunoSEQ multiplex PCR, while TCRdb's copy carries only in-frame clones and drops some. In the table there are 200,000 to 300,000 clones, about 86% of which are singletons. V was pared by 0 bases and J by 8 bases, with 23 bases between. The CDR3 extends over 19 amino acids. Germline V gene lookup returns CDR1 LNHNV and CDR2 YYDKDF (reference sequence). This clone was counted between two and nine times. This receptor was obtained from a man aged 25 to 40 with active or convalescent COVID-19. V and J are TRBV15 and TRBJ1-6; D unresolved. The sample taken for sequencing was peripheral blood. The CDR3 reads CATSRDKSVWRVSYSPLHF. The CDR3 bases are TGTGCCACCAGCAGAGATAAATCAGTTTGGAGGGTATCATATTCACCCCTCCACTTT.